This T cell receptor (beta chain) derives from a study of control samples from healthy donors and cancer patients. This CDR3 has 18 amino acids. Germline CDR1 SGHRS, CDR2 YFSETQ. The ends lost 0 bases at V and 5 bases at J; junction bases unmatched: 11. Produced via immunoSEQ multiplex PCR; TCRdb's table is partial and in-frame only. The table has 45,000 to 60,000 clones, around 80% seen once; the top ten hold around a tenth. The chain uses TRBV5-1 and TRBJ2-5; TRBD2 matches at 12 bases. The specimen sequenced was blood. This sequence was found in a man aged 65 to 85 in good health. DNA for the CDR3: TGCGCCAGCAGCTTGGTGGCTAGCGGGGGGGTAGCGATGGAGACCCAGTACTTC. It yields the protein CASSLVASGGVAMETQYF.